These T cell receptor beta chains were read from a single sample in a study of identical twins. TCRdb called the 5' RACE reads again in MiXCR, with one record for every CDR3 protein. This table holds about 220,000 distinct CDR3 sequences, 7% to 8.5% found once. The same sample was also studied in work on yellow fever vaccine responses in identical twins.

The material sequenced was CD8+ T cells sorted from blood. The receptors originated from a woman in her late teens or twenties in good health. The CDR3 runs from the conserved cysteine through the conserved F or W. A D gene is named only where the DNA matches it firmly. Size is stated for part of the rows, as once, few or many counts, or as a class when the clone is expanded.

d_call,v_call,clone_size,j_call,cdr3_nt,cdr3_aa
-,TRBV7-9,many,TRBJ2-5,TGTGCCAGCAGCCCTTGGGGGGAAGAGACCCAGTACTTC,CASSPWGEETQYF
-,TRBV28,few,TRBJ1-5,TGTGCCAGCAACTTTCGTTGGGCAGAGAGCAATCAGCCCCAGCATTTT,CASNFRWAESNQPQHF
-,TRBV3-1,many,TRBJ2-3,TGTGCCAGCAGCCAAGATCGACACAGGTTAAGCACAGATACGCAGTATTTT,CASSQDRHRLSTDTQYF
-,TRBV7-9,-,TRBJ2-1,TGTGCCAGCAGCTTAAGTATCGGCGAGGACAATGAGCAGTTCTTC,CASSLSIGEDNEQFF
TRBD1,TRBV6-1,-,TRBJ2-2,TGTGCCAGCAGCCGACTACAAATTGGGACAGCGAACACCGGGGAGCTGTTTTTT,CASSRLQIGTANTGELFF
-,TRBV12-3/TRBV12-4,few,TRBJ2-1,TGTGCCAGCACCCAGGGCACAAATGAGCAGTTCTTC,CASTQGTNEQFF
TRBD1,TRBV12-3/TRBV12-4,-,TRBJ2-7,TGTGCCAGCAGTTCCGCGCGACAGGGAACCTACGAGCAGTACTTC,CASSSARQGTYEQYF
TRBD1,TRBV7-9,few,TRBJ2-2,TGTGCCAGCAGCCCGGACAGGGCCCCTTCGAACACCGGGGAGCTGTTTTTT,CASSPDRAPSNTGELFF
-,TRBV9,many,TRBJ2-1,TGTGCCAGCAGGACCCTCAGCAATGAGCAGTTCTTC,CASRTLSNEQFF
TRBD2,TRBV7-3,-,TRBJ2-7,TGTGCCAGCAGCATGGGGACTAGCGGGAAATACGAGCAGTACTTC,CASSMGTSGKYEQYF
TRBD1,TRBV20-1,few,TRBJ2-5,TGCAGTGCTCGGACAGGGGAGGTAGAGACCCAGTACTTC,CSARTGEVETQYF
-,TRBV13,many,TRBJ1-1,TGTGCCAGCAGCTTAGGGGGACAGAACACTGAAGCTTTCTTT,CASSLGGQNTEAFF
-,TRBV20-1,few,TRBJ2-7,TGCAGTGCTAGAGATAGGGACCTCCCCTACGAGCAGTACTTC,CSARDRDLPYEQYF
TRBD2,TRBV14,-,TRBJ2-2,TGTGCCAGCAGGCAAAGCGGGAGACTCAACACCGGGGAGCTGTTTTTT,CASRQSGRLNTGELFF
TRBD2,TRBV27,few,TRBJ2-1,TGTGCCAGCTCCAAGGGGACTAGCGGGCGCTGGGAGCACAATGAGCAGTTCTTC,CASSKGTSGRWEHNEQFF
-,TRBV28,-,TRBJ1-1,TGTGCCAGCAGTTACATGTACACTGAAGCTTTCTTT,CASSYMYTEAFF
-,TRBV6-6,many,TRBJ1-1,TGTGCCAGCAGCACCTCATTCCAGGATGAAGCTTTCTTT,CASSTSFQDEAFF
-,TRBV4-1,few,TRBJ1-6,TGCGCCAGCAGCCAAGATTCTGCTTACCTCCACTTT,CASSQDSAYLHF
-,TRBV9,few,TRBJ1-2,TGTGCCAGCAGCGTAGGCAGCCGAGAGGGGCGGAATGGCTACACCTTC,CASSVGSREGRNGYTF
TRBD1,TRBV10-3,-,TRBJ2-1,TGTGCCATCAGTGAGCCCAAGACAGGGATGATCCACAATGAGCAGTTCTTC,CAISEPKTGMIHNEQFF
TRBD2,TRBV5-1,-,TRBJ2-1,TGCGCCAGCAGCTTCCCCGGGACTAGCTCATACAATGAGCAGTTCTTC,CASSFPGTSSYNEQFF
TRBD1,TRBV5-1,few,TRBJ1-4,TGCGCCAGCAGCTTAAGACAGGGGGCTACTAATGAAAAACTGTTTTTT,CASSLRQGATNEKLFF
-,TRBV20-1,few,TRBJ2-3,TGCAGTGCTAGAGATCTAGATCCCCCCACAGATACGCAGTATTTT,CSARDLDPPTDTQYF
-,TRBV6-5,-,TRBJ1-2,TGTGCCAGCAGTTACGACAGCTCCTACTATGGCTACACCTTC,CASSYDSSYYGYTF
-,TRBV12-3/TRBV12-4,many,TRBJ2-5,TGTGCCAGCAAAGGAGAGACCCAGTACTTC,CASKGETQYF
-,TRBV5-1,few,TRBJ2-3,TGCGCCAGCAGCCAGAACTACTACACAGATACGCAGTATTTT,CASSQNYYTDTQYF
TRBD2,TRBV6-5,many,TRBJ2-1,TGTGCCAGCAGTTACTCTTCTGCGGGAGGTGAGCAGTTCTTC,CASSYSSAGGEQFF
TRBD1,TRBV27,-,TRBJ2-5,TGTGCCAGCAGTAACCATGGACAGGGGAGCGGGACCCAGTACTTC,CASSNHGQGSGTQYF
TRBD1,TRBV5-1,many,TRBJ2-3,TGCGCCAGCAGCTTGGAAAAACAGGGGTTGGATACGCAGTATTTT,CASSLEKQGLDTQYF
-,TRBV28,few,TRBJ1-3,TGTGCCAGCAGTTTCGGACCGCGCTCTGGAAACACCATATATTTT,CASSFGPRSGNTIYF
-,TRBV28,few,TRBJ2-1,TGTGCCAGCAGTTTTGGGGGGAGTGTCTACAATGAGCAGTTCTTC,CASSFGGSVYNEQFF
-,TRBV3-1,many,TRBJ2-2,TGTGCCAGCAGCCAGGAGATTAGGACCGGGGAGCTGTTTTTT,CASSQEIRTGELFF
-,TRBV5-1,-,TRBJ2-5,TGCGCCAGCAGCCAGGGGGGGGGCCAAGAGACCCAGTACTTC,CASSQGGGQETQYF
-,TRBV5-1,few,TRBJ2-2,TGCGCCAGCAGCTGGGACTCGCCGCCGAACACCGGGGAGCTGTTTTTT,CASSWDSPPNTGELFF
-,TRBV20-1,-,TRBJ1-5,TGCAGTGCTAGGATGGGAATCGGCCTCGGCAATCAGCCCCAGCATTTT,CSARMGIGLGNQPQHF
-,TRBV2,few,TRBJ1-1,TGTGCCAGCTCTGGGCGTGAAGCTTTCTTT,CASSGREAFF
-,TRBV12-3/TRBV12-4,many,TRBJ2-1,TGTGCCAGCAGTTTCTTCCGGGATGGGGATGAGCAGTTCTTC,CASSFFRDGDEQFF
-,TRBV27,many,TRBJ2-2,TGTGCCAGCAGTCTCAGTATAGGGGGGGAGCTGTTTTTT,CASSLSIGGELFF
TRBD1,TRBV6-5,few,TRBJ2-7,TGTGCCAGCAGTTACACGGGGACAGGGGGTTTCCACGAGCAGTACTTC,CASSYTGTGGFHEQYF
-,TRBV7-9,few,TRBJ2-7,TGTGCCAGCAGCCGGACGGACCGAACCTACGAGCAGTACTTC,CASSRTDRTYEQYF
-,TRBV4-2,many,TRBJ2-4,TGTGCCAGCAGCCAAGATTGGCTAGCCCTAGCCAAAAACATTCAGTACTTC,CASSQDWLALAKNIQYF
-,TRBV28,-,TRBJ2-1,TGTGCCAGCAGTAGGGAAAATGAGCAGTTCTTC,CASSRENEQFF
-,TRBV5-1,many,TRBJ2-5,TGCGCCAGCAGCTTGATGCTAGCGCTCAGGGATCAAGAGACCCAGTACTTC,CASSLMLALRDQETQYF
TRBD2,TRBV20-1,few,TRBJ2-1,TGCAGTGCTAGACTCCCAGATTCCCTAGCGGAAACTTCCAATGAGCAGTTCTTC,CSARLPDSLAETSNEQFF
-,TRBV6-5,few,TRBJ2-1,TGTGCCAGCAGTTCTCTGACGGACTACAATGAGCAGTTCTTC,CASSSLTDYNEQFF
-,TRBV25-1,-,TRBJ2-2,TGTGCCAGCAGCGGGACTCCCAACACCGGGGAGCTGTTTTTT,CASSGTPNTGELFF
-,TRBV7-9,many,TRBJ2-1,TGTGCCAGCAGCCCCGTAGACTACCCCTCCTACAATGAGCAGTTCTTC,CASSPVDYPSYNEQFF
-,TRBV9,-,TRBJ1-2,TGTGCCAGCAGCGTAGCGAGCTGGCCGAGAGACCCCTATGGCTACACCTTC,CASSVASWPRDPYGYTF
TRBD2,TRBV11-2,-,TRBJ2-1,TGTGCCAGCAGCGATAGAGGGTCGGCGGGGGTTCACTACAATGAGCAGTTCTTC,CASSDRGSAGVHYNEQFF
-,TRBV6-1,-,TRBJ1-1,TGTGCCAGCAGCCAATACAGGGACGCGACTGAAGCTTTCTTT,CASSQYRDATEAFF
-,TRBV14,many,TRBJ2-3,TGTGCCAGCAGCCGGGCGGTTAGCACAGATACGCAGTATTTT,CASSRAVSTDTQYF
-,TRBV5-1,many,TRBJ2-5,TGCGCCAGCAGCTTGGGTAGGGGCTACCAAGAGACCCAGTACTTC,CASSLGRGYQETQYF
-,TRBV20-1,many,TRBJ1-3,TGCAGTGCTAGAGATTACGGGGGGCCGTCCTCTGGAAACACCATATATTTT,CSARDYGGPSSGNTIYF
TRBD1,TRBV7-9,-,TRBJ2-7,TGTGCCAGCACCCCGACAGGGGGCAAATACGAGCAGTACTTC,CASTPTGGKYEQYF
-,TRBV27,-,TRBJ2-3,TGTGCCAGCAGCCTCAGAGCCCGGGCCCCCATCGAGGCAGATACGCAGTATTTT,CASSLRARAPIEADTQYF
TRBD2,TRBV5-1,many,TRBJ2-7,TGCGCCAGCAGCTTGTGGCGGGAGAGAAACGAGCAGTACTTC,CASSLWRERNEQYF
-,TRBV2,few,TRBJ2-1,TGTGCCAGCAGTGAAGCCAAGGGGATGAGGTCCTACAATGAGCAGTTCTTC,CASSEAKGMRSYNEQFF
-,TRBV24-1,-,TRBJ2-3,TGTGCCACCAGTGATTTGCAAGGCGACGGGAATACGCAGTATTTT,CATSDLQGDGNTQYF
TRBD2,TRBV6-2/TRBV6-3,many,TRBJ2-1,TGTGCCAGCACCCCTAGCGGGGCGGGTTACAATGAGCAGTTCTTC,CASTPSGAGYNEQFF
-,TRBV21-1,few,TRBJ2-7,TGTGCCAGCAGCAAAACCAGGGTGACCCTCTACGAGCAGTACTTC,CASSKTRVTLYEQYF